The clone carrying this T cell receptor beta chain came up once. Germline V gene data show CDR1 as MDHEN and CDR2 as SYDVKM. V lost 7 bases, J lost 1 base, and 11 bases lay in between. This CDR3 has 14 residues. Patients with uncontrolled infections, other autoimmune diseases, pregnancy or lactation were excluded. Thyroid ultrasound and orbital computed tomography, with clinical symptoms and serum thyroxine and TRAb, informed diagnoses. The data originate from a study of T cells in Graves' hyperthyroidism and ophthalmopathy. From RNA transcripts, TCR beta CDR3 regions were amplified. Primed by the HTBI set, a first-round RT-PCR was run on the TCR CDR3. Using its own MiXCR run on the multiplex PCR reads, TCRdb lists one record per CDR3 protein. The table shows 600,000 to 650,000 distinct CDR3 sequences, with 15% to 20% occurring only once.

The clonotype was recovered from a woman aged 25 to 39 with Graves' hyperthyroidism. The specimen sequenced was blood. The chain links TRBV28 to TRBJ1-5; the D is unclear. CDR3 amino acids: CASNIQPSNQPQHF. The DNA for the CDR3 is TGTGCCAGCAACATTCAACCAAGCAATCAGCCCCAGCATTTT.